The source of this T cell receptor beta chain is a study of blood T cell repertoires in COVID-19. This clone was counted once. The CDR3 sequence is 14 residues long. The V gene's germline CDR1 is MNHEY and CDR2 SMNVEV (reference sequence). The ends were cut back, 3 bases at V and 1 base at J, with 9 bases in the middle. Methods used by the authors: For nucleated cells, counts were estimated from reference gene primer amplification. Only in-frame clones appear in the TCRdb table, and some are missing; sequencing was by immunoSEQ multiplex PCR. V, J and clone size derive from that table, while D and trimming were established from the DNA sequence. The sample lists fewer than 450,000 clones; 90% were seen once. Participants' own reports of clinical history determined their cohort assignment.

Sequencing was performed on PBMCs or T cells enriched from blood (not recorded which). The receptor comes from a man between 18 and 35 years old who had recovered from COVID-19. The rearrangement uses TRBV27 and TRBJ1-1; D may be TRBD1 (5 bases). The CDR3 region is CASSLGGTNTEAFF. The CDR3 bases are TGTGCCAGCAGTTTGGGAGGGACGAACACTGAAGCTTTCTTT.